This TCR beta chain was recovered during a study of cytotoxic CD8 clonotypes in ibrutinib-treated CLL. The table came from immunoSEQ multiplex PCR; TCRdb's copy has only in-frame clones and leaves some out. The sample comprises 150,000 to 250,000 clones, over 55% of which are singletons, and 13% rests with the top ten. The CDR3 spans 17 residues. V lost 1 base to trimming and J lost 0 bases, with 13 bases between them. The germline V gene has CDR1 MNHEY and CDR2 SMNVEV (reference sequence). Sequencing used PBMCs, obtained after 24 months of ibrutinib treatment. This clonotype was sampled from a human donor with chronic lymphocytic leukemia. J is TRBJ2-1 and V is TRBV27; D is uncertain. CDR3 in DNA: TGTGCCAGCAGTTTATACCCTGAGTACGGCTCCTACAATGAGCAGTTCTTC. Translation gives CASSLYPEYGSYNEQFF.